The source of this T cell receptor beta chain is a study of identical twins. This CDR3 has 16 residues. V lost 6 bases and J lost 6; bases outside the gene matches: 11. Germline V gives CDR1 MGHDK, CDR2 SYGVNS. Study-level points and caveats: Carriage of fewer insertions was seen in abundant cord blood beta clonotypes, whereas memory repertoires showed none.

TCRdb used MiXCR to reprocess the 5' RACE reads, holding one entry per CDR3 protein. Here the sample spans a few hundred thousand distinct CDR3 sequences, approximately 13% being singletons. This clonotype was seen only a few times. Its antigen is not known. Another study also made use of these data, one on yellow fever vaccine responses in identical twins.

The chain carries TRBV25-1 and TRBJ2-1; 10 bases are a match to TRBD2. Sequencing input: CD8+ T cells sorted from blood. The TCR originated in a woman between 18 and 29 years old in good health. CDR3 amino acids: CASSLFSGRIINEQFF. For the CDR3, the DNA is TGTGCCAGCAGCTTATTTAGCGGGAGGATTATCAATGAGCAGTTCTTC.